One TCR beta chain is described in this entry. What it binds is unknown. These data come from a study of blood T cells in healthy people across ages. CDR1 is MNHEY, CDR2 SVGEGT, per germline. The V gene lost 8 bases and the J gene lost 14 bases, with 23 bases spanning the gap. CDR3 length equals 13 residues. PCR was performed a second time for roughly 7 to 12 cycles using a sample-barcoded 5' primer and a J-beta primer mix. In TCRdb, the 5' RACE reads were re-called with MiXCR into one record per CDR3 protein. The table has roughly 720,000 distinct CDR3 sequences, roughly 53% seen once. Findings of the study overall: Fewer expanded clones and more diversity marked long-lived versus aged donors. Any changes in expanded clonotypes were possibly confounded, as donor CMV status remained unknown.

This clonotype originated in a man older than 75 in good health. The chain is built from TRBV6-2 or TRBV6-3 and TRBJ2-3; possibly TRBD1 or TRBD2 for D (5 bases each). Sequenced: blood. The CDR3 DNA follows: TGTGCCAGCCGGGACCATGACCTCAGATACGCGTATTTT. It is translated as CASRDHDLRYAYF.